The rows below give T cell receptor beta chains drawn from one sample of a study of blood T cell repertoires in COVID-19. Assay: immunoSEQ multiplex PCR; the TCRdb copy retains only in-frame clones and omits some. The sample has about 250,000 clones; about 79% are singletons. Material for sequencing was peripheral blood. The source is a man older than 75 with acute or convalescent COVID-19. CDR3s include the opening cysteine and the closing phenylalanine or tryptophan. The D gene is left open where the match is weak. Clone size is not always given. Where it is, it says once, few, many or a class for expanded clones.

J gene,clone size,V gene,D gene,CDR3 DNA,CDR3 protein
TRBJ1-6,.,TRBV4-1,.,TGCGCCAGCAGCCAGGACGGACAGCGGAATTCACCCCTCCACTTT,CASSQDGQRNSPLHF
TRBJ1-6,few,TRBV4-2,.,TGTGCCAGCAGCCAAGATTCCTCCAGGGTCCTTTTTGGATCACCCCTCCACTTT,CASSQDSSRVLFGSPLHF
TRBJ1-6,.,TRBV5-5,.,TGTGCCAGCAGCGGCGACAGGAGTATTTATAATTCACCCCTCCACTTT,CASSGDRSIYNSPLHF
TRBJ1-2,.,TRBV6-1,TRBD1,TGTGCCAGCAGTGCTAACCGGGACAGGGGTTATTATGGCTACACCTTC,CASSANRDRGYYGYTF
TRBJ2-3,.,TRBV12-5,TRBD2,TGTGCTAGTGAGAAGGGACTAGCCACAGATACGCAGTATTTT,CASEKGLATDTQYF
TRBJ1-2,few,TRBV30,.,TGTGCCTGGAGTGTCGGGGAAACTAACTATGGCTACACCTTC,CAWSVGETNYGYTF
TRBJ1-2,few,TRBV27,.,TGTGCCAGCAGTTCCCTCGGAGGTAACTATGGCTACACCTTC,CASSSLGGNYGYTF
TRBJ2-5,.,TRBV14,TRBD2,TGTGCCAGCAGCCAAGGACTAGCGGGAGGTCAAGAGACCCAGTACTTC,CASSQGLAGGQETQYF
TRBJ2-7,.,TRBV24-1,TRBD1,TGTGCCACCAGTGTCGCCCCGGGACAGGGGATACACGAGCAGTACTTC,CATSVAPGQGIHEQYF
TRBJ2-7,.,TRBV5-1,TRBD1,TGCGCCAGCAGTCTGCGAAGGGACAGCTCCTACGAGCAGTACTTC,CASSLRRDSSYEQYF
TRBJ1-3,.,TRBV5-1,.,TGCGCCAGCAGCTTGTCAGGGGCCAGCTCTGGAAACACCATATATTTT,CASSLSGASSGNTIYF
TRBJ2-1,.,TRBV9,TRBD2,TGTGCCAGCAGCGCCACCCGGGGTAGCGGGGGGGGTAGTTTAAATGAGCAGTTCTTC,CASSATRGSGGGSLNEQFF
TRBJ2-1,.,TRBV5-6,.,TGTGCCAGCAGCGGAACTAGGTTTAGCTACAATGAGCAGTTCTTC,CASSGTRFSYNEQFF
TRBJ2-5,.,TRBV7-9,TRBD2,TGTGCCAGCAGCTTAATCGCGGGAGTAGAGACCCAGTACTTC,CASSLIAGVETQYF
TRBJ1-4,few,TRBV5-1,TRBD1,TGCGCCAGCAGCCCGGGGGTCCCGGGACAGGAACTGTTTTTT,CASSPGVPGQELFF
TRBJ2-3,.,TRBV6-1,TRBD2,TGTGCCAGCAGTGCGACCCGGACTAGCGGGTCCACAGATACGCAGTATTTT,CASSATRTSGSTDTQYF
TRBJ1-1,.,TRBV6-5,.,TGTGCCAGCAGTCACAGGGATCGGGTCACTGAAGCTTTCTTT,CASSHRDRVTEAFF
TRBJ1-1,.,TRBV7-8,.,TGTGCCAGCAGCTTCGAGACCAGGGTGAGCACTGAAGCTTTCTTT,CASSFETRVSTEAFF
TRBJ1-3,.,TRBV7-9,.,TGTGCCAGCAGCCCAAGCGGGCTCTCTGGAAACACCATATATTTT,CASSPSGLSGNTIYF
TRBJ1-5,.,TRBV6-5,TRBD1,TGTGCCAGCAGTTGGGACAGGGCACAGCCCCAGCATTTT,CASSWDRAQPQHF
TRBJ2-2,.,TRBV27,TRBD1,TGTGCCAGCAGGCCGACAGGGGATGGCACCGGGGAGCTGTTTTTT,CASRPTGDGTGELFF
TRBJ2-2,.,TRBV20-1,.,TGCAGTGCTAGTGCGACCGCTAGCGTATTCGGGGAGCTGTTTTTT,CSASATASVFGELFF
TRBJ1-6,many,TRBV28,.,TGTGCCAGCAGGGCCACAGGGAATTCACCCCTCCACTTT,CASRATGNSPLHF
TRBJ1-2,.,TRBV6-5,.,TGTGCCAGCAGCCGCAGGGGCGCCTATGGCTACACCTTC,CASSRRGAYGYTF
TRBJ1-3,.,TRBV5-5,TRBD1,TGTGCCAGCAGGCCGGCACCGACAGGGGACTCTGGAAACACCATATATTTT,CASRPAPTGDSGNTIYF
TRBJ1-5,.,TRBV27,.,TGTGCCAGCAGTTCCCCCGCGTGGGAGGGGGGAAGGCCCCAGCATTTT,CASSSPAWEGGRPQHF
TRBJ2-3,once,TRBV5-8,TRBD1,TGTGCCAGCAGCTTGGACGGGACAGCACGCACAGATACGCAGTATTTT,CASSLDGTARTDTQYF
TRBJ1-4,.,TRBV5-1,TRBD1,TGCGCCAGCTGGGACAGCCCTGAAAAACTGTTTTTT,CASWDSPEKLFF
TRBJ1-1,.,TRBV21-1,.,TGTGCCAGCAGCCCCCAGCCCCGGGACAGGAGGAACACTGAAGCTTTCTTT,CASSPQPRDRRNTEAFF
TRBJ1-6,once,TRBV27,TRBD1,TGTGCCAGCAGTTTATGGGGACAGGGCGGCTCACCCCTCCACTTT,CASSLWGQGGSPLHF
TRBJ1-2,.,TRBV6-5,.,TGTGCCAGCAGGGACAGAGAGTATGGCTACACCTTC,CASRDREYGYTF
TRBJ1-2,.,TRBV5-1,TRBD1,TGCGCCAGCAGCTCGACAGGGGTCTATGGCTACACCTTC,CASSSTGVYGYTF
TRBJ1-4,.,TRBV5-1,TRBD1,TGCGCCAGCGGTAGACAGGGGACTAATGAAAAACTGTTTTTT,CASGRQGTNEKLFF
TRBJ2-5,.,TRBV10-3,TRBD1,TGTGCCATCAGTGGGACAGGGGGCTTAGAGACCCAGTACTTC,CAISGTGGLETQYF
TRBJ1-6,.,TRBV6-5,TRBD1,TGTGCCAGCAGTTATGACAGGACAGGGGGAGTTTCACCCCTCCACTTT,CASSYDRTGGVSPLHF
TRBJ2-1,.,TRBV28,.,TGTGCCAGCAGTTTAAAGGGGCTATCCTACAATGAGCAGTTCTTC,CASSLKGLSYNEQFF
TRBJ2-7,.,TRBV5-5,.,TGTGCCAGCAGCGCGGCGACAGGACCCTACGAGCAGTACTTC,CASSAATGPYEQYF
TRBJ2-2,once,TRBV6-1,TRBD1,TGTGCCAGCAGTGAAAACTGGGGAGGGACAGGGCGCACCGGGGAGCTGTTTTTT,CASSENWGGTGRTGELFF
TRBJ2-7,.,TRBV9,TRBD1,TGTGCCAGCAGCCCCCAGCCTCAGGGGGCCTACGAGCAGTACTTC,CASSPQPQGAYEQYF
TRBJ2-7,once,TRBV7-2,TRBD2,TGTGCCAGCAGCTGGGGACTAGCGGGGGGCTCCTCCTACGAGCAGTACTTC,CASSWGLAGGSSYEQYF
TRBJ2-3,.,TRBV5-1,TRBD2,TGCGCCAGCAGCTTGGCTAGCGGGGGGGCACGCACAGATACGCAGTATTTT,CASSLASGGARTDTQYF
TRBJ1-2,.,TRBV25-1,.,TGTGCCAGCACTAGCTACCGGGACACTGGTGGCTACACCTTC,CASTSYRDTGGYTF
TRBJ1-3,.,TRBV6-6,.,TGTGCCAGCAGTCCCGACAGTGCTGGAAACACCATATATTTT,CASSPDSAGNTIYF
TRBJ2-7,.,TRBV6-2/TRBV6-3,.,TGTGCCAGCAGCCCCGACTCTGCCACCTACGAGCAGTACTTC,CASSPDSATYEQYF
TRBJ2-1,once,TRBV6-5,.,TGTGCCAGCAGTTATGGAGTAGCTGCTGGCAATGAGCAGTTCTTC,CASSYGVAAGNEQFF
TRBJ2-1,.,TRBV7-2,.,TGTGCCAGCAGCCGTCCGAGGACACCGAATGAGCAGTTCTTC,CASSRPRTPNEQFF
TRBJ1-1,.,TRBV6-5,.,TGTGCCAGTAACAGTGTCAACACTGAAGCTTTCTTT,CASNSVNTEAFF
TRBJ1-2,few,TRBV19,TRBD1,TGTGCCAGTAGTACCGGGGACAGGGTAAACTATGGCTACACCTTC,CASSTGDRVNYGYTF
TRBJ2-1,few,TRBV15,.,TGTGCCACCAGCAGAGACCGGGACTCATACAATGAGCAGTTCTTC,CATSRDRDSYNEQFF
TRBJ2-7,once,TRBV5-1,.,TGCGCCAGCAGCTTGGGACAGCCCCAGTCCGAGCAGTACTTC,CASSLGQPQSEQYF
TRBJ1-1,.,TRBV24-1,.,TGTGCCACCAGTGATTTGCAAGGACAGAAAGCTTTCTTT,CATSDLQGQKAFF
TRBJ2-7,.,TRBV18,TRBD2,TGTGCCAGCTCACAACGGGCTAGCGGGGAACATCCTAACTACGAGCAGTACTTC,CASSQRASGEHPNYEQYF
TRBJ2-7,.,TRBV5-5,TRBD1,TGTGCCAGCAGCTTTGACGGGACAGGGTACGAGCAGTACTTC,CASSFDGTGYEQYF
TRBJ2-1,.,TRBV27,TRBD1,TGTGCCACTTGGGGACAGGGTGGTATTGAGCAGTTCTTC,CATWGQGGIEQFF
TRBJ2-5,.,TRBV24-1,TRBD2,TGTGCCACCAGTGATTTGGTGGCTAGCGGGGGTACCCCGGAGACCCAGTACTTC,CATSDLVASGGTPETQYF
TRBJ1-4,.,TRBV30,.,TGTGCCTGGAGTGTGTCTTTTAATGAAAAACTGTTTTTT,CAWSVSFNEKLFF
TRBJ1-1,.,TRBV2,.,TGTGCCAGCAGCCCCTGGCGGGGAGGGGACACTGAAGCTTTCTTT,CASSPWRGGDTEAFF
TRBJ2-7,.,TRBV27,.,TGTGCCAGCAGTCCTTCTTGGGGGGAGCCCTACGAGCAGTACTTC,CASSPSWGEPYEQYF
TRBJ2-1,.,TRBV5-1,.,TGCGCCAGCAGCTCCGGACAGCTCTACAATGAGCAGTTCTTC,CASSSGQLYNEQFF